This record concerns one T cell receptor beta chain sequence. Its antigen is undetermined. From the 5' RACE reads, TCRdb called clonotypes with MiXCR, one entry per CDR3 protein. This table has roughly 1,500,000 distinct CDR3 sequences, around 29% appearing once. Trimming took off 0 bases at V and 0 bases at J, with 11 bases between the two ends. The germline V gene has CDR1 LGHDT and CDR2 YNNKEL (reference sequence). This CDR3 has 16 residues. The data belong to a study of identical twins. General study points: Compared with models, monozygotic twins showed more out-of-frame TCR alpha sharing.

Among all donors, each was a healthy Caucasian. This rearrangement joins TRBV3-1 to TRBJ1-1; no clear D. Source material: cord blood. The TCR was taken from a newborn girl in good health. The CDR3 spells CASSQEGHAVNTEAFF. As DNA, the CDR3 is TGTGCCAGCAGCCAAGAGGGCCACGCGGTGAACACTGAAGCTTTCTTT.